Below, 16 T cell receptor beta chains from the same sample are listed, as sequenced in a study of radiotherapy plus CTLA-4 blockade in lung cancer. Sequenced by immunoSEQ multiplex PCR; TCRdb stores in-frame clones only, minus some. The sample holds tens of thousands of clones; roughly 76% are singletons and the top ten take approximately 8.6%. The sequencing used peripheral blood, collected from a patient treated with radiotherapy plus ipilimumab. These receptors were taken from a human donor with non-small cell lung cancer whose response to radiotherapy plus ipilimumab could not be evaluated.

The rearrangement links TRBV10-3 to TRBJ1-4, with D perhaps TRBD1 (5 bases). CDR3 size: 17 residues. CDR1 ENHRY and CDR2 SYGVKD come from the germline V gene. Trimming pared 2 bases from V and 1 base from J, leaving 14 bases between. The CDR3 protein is CAISEVIGVLTNEKLFF. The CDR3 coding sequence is TGTGCCATCAGTGAGGTGATAGGGGTGCTAACTAATGAAAAACTGTTTTTT.

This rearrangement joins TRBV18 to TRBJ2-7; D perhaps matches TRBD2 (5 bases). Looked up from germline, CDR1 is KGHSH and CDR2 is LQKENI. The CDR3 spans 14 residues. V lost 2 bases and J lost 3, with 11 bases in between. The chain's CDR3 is CASSPAGGSYEQYF. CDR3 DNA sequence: TGTGCCAGCTCACCAGCTGGTGGGAGCTACGAGCAGTACTTC.

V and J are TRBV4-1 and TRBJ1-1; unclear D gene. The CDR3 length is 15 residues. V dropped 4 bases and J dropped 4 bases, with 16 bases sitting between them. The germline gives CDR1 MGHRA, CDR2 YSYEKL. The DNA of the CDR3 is TGCGCCAGCAGCCCCGATCGCGGGTCGGCCACTGAAGCTTTCTTT. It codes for CASSPDRGSATEAFF.

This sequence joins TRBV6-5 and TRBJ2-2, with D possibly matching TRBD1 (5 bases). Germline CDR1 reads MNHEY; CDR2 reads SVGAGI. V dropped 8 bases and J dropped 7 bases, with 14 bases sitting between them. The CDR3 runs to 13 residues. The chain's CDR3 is CASGFREGGELFF. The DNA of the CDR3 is TGTGCCAGCGGATTCAGGGAAGGCGGGGAGCTGTTTTTT.

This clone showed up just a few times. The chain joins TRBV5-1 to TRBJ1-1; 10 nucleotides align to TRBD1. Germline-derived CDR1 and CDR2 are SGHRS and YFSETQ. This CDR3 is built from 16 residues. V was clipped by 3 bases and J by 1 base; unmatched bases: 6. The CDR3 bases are TGCGCCAGCAGCTGGGACAGGGGAGGAGGGAACACTGAAGCTTTCTTT. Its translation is CASSWDRGGGNTEAFF.

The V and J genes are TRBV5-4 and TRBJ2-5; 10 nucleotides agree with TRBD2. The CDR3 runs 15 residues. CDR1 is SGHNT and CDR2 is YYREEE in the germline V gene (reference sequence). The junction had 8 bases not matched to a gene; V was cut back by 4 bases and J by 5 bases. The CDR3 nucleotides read TGTGCCAGCAGCCCTAGCGGGGGAGATGGGGAGACCCAGTACTTC. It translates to CASSPSGGDGETQYF.

The DNA for the CDR3 is TGTGCCAGCAGTTACTCGAGGACTAGCGGGGCTGGGACCCAGTACTTC. This encodes CASSYSRTSGAGTQYF. The chain links TRBV6-6 to TRBJ2-5; TRBD2 agrees at 12 bases. The V gene end was trimmed by 0 bases and the J gene end by 7 bases; junction bases not matched to a gene: 6. Germline V lookup: CDR1 MNHNY, CDR2 SVGAGI (reference sequence). The CDR3 consists of 16 residues.

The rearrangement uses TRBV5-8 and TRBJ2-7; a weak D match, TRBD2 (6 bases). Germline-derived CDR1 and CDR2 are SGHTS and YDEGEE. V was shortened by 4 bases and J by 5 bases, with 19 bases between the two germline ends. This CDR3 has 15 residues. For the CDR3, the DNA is TGTGCCAGCAGCCGCTTGAGCGGAGGGGAAAACGAGCAGTACTTC. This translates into CASSRLSGGENEQYF.

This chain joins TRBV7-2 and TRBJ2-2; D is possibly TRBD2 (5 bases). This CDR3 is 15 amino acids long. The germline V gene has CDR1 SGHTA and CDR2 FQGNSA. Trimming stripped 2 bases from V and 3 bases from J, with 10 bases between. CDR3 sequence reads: CASSLMDSDTGELFF. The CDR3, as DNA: TGTGCCAGCAGCTTAATGGACTCCGACACCGGGGAGCTGTTTTTT.

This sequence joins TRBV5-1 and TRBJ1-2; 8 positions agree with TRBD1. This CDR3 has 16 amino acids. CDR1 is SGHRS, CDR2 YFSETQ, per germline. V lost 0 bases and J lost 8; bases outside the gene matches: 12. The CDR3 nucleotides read TGCGCCAGCAGCTTGGGCGGAGAAACAGGGGGTTCAGGCTACACCTTC. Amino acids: CASSLGGETGGSGYTF.

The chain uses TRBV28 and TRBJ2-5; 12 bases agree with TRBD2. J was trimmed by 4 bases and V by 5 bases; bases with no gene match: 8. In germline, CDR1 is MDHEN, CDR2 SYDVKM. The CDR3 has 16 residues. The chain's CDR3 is CASSQQGLAGLETQYF. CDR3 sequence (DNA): TGTGCCAGCAGTCAGCAAGGACTAGCGGGGTTAGAGACCCAGTACTTC.

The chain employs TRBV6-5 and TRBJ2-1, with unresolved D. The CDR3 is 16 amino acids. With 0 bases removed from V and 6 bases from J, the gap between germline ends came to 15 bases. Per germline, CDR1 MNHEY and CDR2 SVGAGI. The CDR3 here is CASSYSIEVLTNEQFF. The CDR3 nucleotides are TGTGCCAGCAGTTACTCGATCGAGGTCCTTACCAATGAGCAGTTCTTC.

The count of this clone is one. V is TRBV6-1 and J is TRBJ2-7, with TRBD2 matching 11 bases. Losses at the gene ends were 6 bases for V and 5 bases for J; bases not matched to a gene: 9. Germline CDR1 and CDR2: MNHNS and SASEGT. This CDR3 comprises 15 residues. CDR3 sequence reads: CASRVAGGTRNEQYF. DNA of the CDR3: TGTGCCAGCAGGGTAGCGGGGGGGACCAGGAACGAGCAGTACTTC.

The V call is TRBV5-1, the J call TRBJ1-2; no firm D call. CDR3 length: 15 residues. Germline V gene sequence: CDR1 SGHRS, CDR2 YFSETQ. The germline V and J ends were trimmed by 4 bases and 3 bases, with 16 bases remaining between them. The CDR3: CASSPEIPVYYGYTF. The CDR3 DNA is TGCGCCAGCAGCCCCGAAATACCGGTTTACTATGGCTACACCTTC.

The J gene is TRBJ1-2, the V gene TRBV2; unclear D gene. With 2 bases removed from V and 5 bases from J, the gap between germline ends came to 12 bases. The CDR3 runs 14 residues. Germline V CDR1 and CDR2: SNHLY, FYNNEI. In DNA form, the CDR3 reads TGTGCCAGCAGTGAATTCGTGGCCGCTTATGGCTACACCTTC. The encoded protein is CASSEFVAAYGYTF. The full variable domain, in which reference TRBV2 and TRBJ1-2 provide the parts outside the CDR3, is EPEVTQTPSHQVTQMGQEVILRCVPISNHLYFYWYRQILGQKVEFLVSFYNNEISEKSEIFDDQFSVERPDGSNFTLKIRSTKLEDSAMYFCASSEFVAAYGYTFGSGTRLTVV.

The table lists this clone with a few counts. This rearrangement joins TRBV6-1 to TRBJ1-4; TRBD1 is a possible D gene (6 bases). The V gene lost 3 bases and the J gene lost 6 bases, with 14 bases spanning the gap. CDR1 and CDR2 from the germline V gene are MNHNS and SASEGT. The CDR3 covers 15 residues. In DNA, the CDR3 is TGTGCCAGCAGTGATGAGGACAGTTCCTATGAAAAACTGTTTTTT. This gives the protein CASSDEDSSYEKLFF.